One and the same sample provided the 9 T cell receptor beta chains below, sequenced in a study of blood T cell repertoires in COVID-19 (dated by TCRdb to 2018 to 2021). Libraries were prepared through the immunoSEQ multiplex PCR assay. Drawn from immuneACCESS, this table holds only the in-frame rearrangements with V and J called that TCRdb kept. Clones are partly lost; checked studies trace under half to an unresolved V gene and leave the rest unexplained. The sample table shows around 220,000 clones, and 84% are seen once. 5.5% to 7.5% of the sample rests with the top ten. Sequencing was performed on PBMCs or T cells enriched from blood (not recorded which). The receptors were gathered from a woman in her forties who had recovered from COVID-19.

This clone was seen once. This chain links TRBV27 with TRBJ1-2; D is ambiguous. Germline CDR1 MNHEY, CDR2 SMNVEV (reference sequence). Trimming removed 3 bases at V and 8 bases at J, with 16 bases between. This CDR3 is built from 14 residues. The CDR3 reads CASSFRYITRGYTF. DNA for the CDR3: TGTGCCAGCAGTTTCAGGTATATCACAAGGGGCTACACCTTC.

The rearrangement links TRBV10-3 to TRBJ1-1; 8 bases agree with TRBD1. Germline-derived CDR1 and CDR2 are ENHRY and SYGVKD. The CDR3 runs 13 residues. With 6 bases clipped from V and 3 bases from J, the junction kept 3 bases outside the gene matches. CDR3 sequence: CAIRTGVDTEAFF. The CDR3 DNA sequence: TGTGCCATCAGGACAGGGGTAGACACTGAAGCTTTCTTT.

The chain employs TRBV29-1 and TRBJ1-2; D not resolved. There are 11 residues in the CDR3. Germline V gives CDR1 SQVTM, CDR2 ANQGSEA. Trimming stripped 4 bases from V and 1 base from J, with 4 bases between. DNA of the CDR3: TGCAGCGTTGTCTTTAACTATGGCTACACCTTC. Translation: CSVVFNYGYTF.

The chain joins TRBV5-8 to TRBJ2-7; D not resolved. This CDR3 region has 13 residues. Germline V gene data show CDR1 as SGHTS and CDR2 as YDEGEE. Trimming removed 3 bases at V and 3 bases at J, with 10 bases between. The CDR3 DNA follows: TGTGCCAGCAGCTGGAGACCCGACTACGAGCAGTACTTC. The encoded protein is CASSWRPDYEQYF.

The chain uses TRBV5-6 and TRBJ2-3; 10 nucleotides agree with TRBD2. V shed 1 base and J 5 bases; nucleotides not matched to a gene: 4. The V gene's germline CDR1 is SGHDT and CDR2 YYEEEE. This CDR3 is 15 amino acids long. The CDR3 DNA reads TGTGCCAGCAGCTTGAGTCCTAGCGGGAGAGATACGCAGTATTTT. Translated, it gives CASSLSPSGRDTQYF.

The chain carries TRBV2 and TRBJ1-5; D is ambiguous. V lost 1 base and J lost 3, with 13 bases in between. The CDR3 is made up of 16 amino acids. In germline, CDR1 is SNHLY, CDR2 FYNNEI. The CDR3 DNA reads as TGTGCCAGCAGTGAAGTCAGAGGAGGGTTCAATCAGCCCCAGCATTTT. Its protein is CASSEVRGGFNQPQHF. The entire variable domain, with the rest obtained from reference TRBV2 and TRBJ1-5, is as follows: EPEVTQTPSHQVTQMGQEVILRCVPISNHLYFYWYRQILGQKVEFLVSFYNNEISEKSEIFDDQFSVERPDGSNFTLKIRSTKLEDSAMYFCASSEVRGGFNQPQHFGDGTRLSIL.

This chain uses TRBV27 with TRBJ1-1; 8 nucleotides align to TRBD1. The CDR3 totals 15 residues. The V segment lost 5 bases and the J segment 5 bases; nucleotides outside the gene matches: 10. CDR1 and CDR2 (germline): MNHEY, SMNVEV (reference sequence). The CDR3 nucleotides are TGTGCCAGCAGTAAACAAACAGGGGGAGGTACTGAAGCTTTCTTT. Its protein product is CASSKQTGGGTEAFF.

The chain uses TRBV14 and TRBJ2-1; D not certain. Trimming took off 4 bases at V and 6 bases at J, with 10 bases between the two ends. The CDR3 length is 13 residues. Germline V lookup: CDR1 SGHDN, CDR2 FVKESK. The chain's CDR3 is CASSPPPFNEQFF. As DNA, the CDR3 is TGTGCCAGCAGCCCCCCTCCCTTCAATGAGCAGTTCTTC.

This chain links TRBV7-9 with TRBJ2-2; D possibly corresponds to TRBD1 (6 bases). CDR1 and CDR2 (germline): SEHNR, FQNEAQ (reference sequence). The CDR3 consists of 15 residues. V gave up 5 bases and J gave up 1 base, with 11 bases separating them. CDR3 amino acids: CASSPRGLNTGELFF. CDR3 DNA: TGTGCCAGCAGCCCGAGGGGGTTGAACACCGGGGAGCTGTTTTTT.